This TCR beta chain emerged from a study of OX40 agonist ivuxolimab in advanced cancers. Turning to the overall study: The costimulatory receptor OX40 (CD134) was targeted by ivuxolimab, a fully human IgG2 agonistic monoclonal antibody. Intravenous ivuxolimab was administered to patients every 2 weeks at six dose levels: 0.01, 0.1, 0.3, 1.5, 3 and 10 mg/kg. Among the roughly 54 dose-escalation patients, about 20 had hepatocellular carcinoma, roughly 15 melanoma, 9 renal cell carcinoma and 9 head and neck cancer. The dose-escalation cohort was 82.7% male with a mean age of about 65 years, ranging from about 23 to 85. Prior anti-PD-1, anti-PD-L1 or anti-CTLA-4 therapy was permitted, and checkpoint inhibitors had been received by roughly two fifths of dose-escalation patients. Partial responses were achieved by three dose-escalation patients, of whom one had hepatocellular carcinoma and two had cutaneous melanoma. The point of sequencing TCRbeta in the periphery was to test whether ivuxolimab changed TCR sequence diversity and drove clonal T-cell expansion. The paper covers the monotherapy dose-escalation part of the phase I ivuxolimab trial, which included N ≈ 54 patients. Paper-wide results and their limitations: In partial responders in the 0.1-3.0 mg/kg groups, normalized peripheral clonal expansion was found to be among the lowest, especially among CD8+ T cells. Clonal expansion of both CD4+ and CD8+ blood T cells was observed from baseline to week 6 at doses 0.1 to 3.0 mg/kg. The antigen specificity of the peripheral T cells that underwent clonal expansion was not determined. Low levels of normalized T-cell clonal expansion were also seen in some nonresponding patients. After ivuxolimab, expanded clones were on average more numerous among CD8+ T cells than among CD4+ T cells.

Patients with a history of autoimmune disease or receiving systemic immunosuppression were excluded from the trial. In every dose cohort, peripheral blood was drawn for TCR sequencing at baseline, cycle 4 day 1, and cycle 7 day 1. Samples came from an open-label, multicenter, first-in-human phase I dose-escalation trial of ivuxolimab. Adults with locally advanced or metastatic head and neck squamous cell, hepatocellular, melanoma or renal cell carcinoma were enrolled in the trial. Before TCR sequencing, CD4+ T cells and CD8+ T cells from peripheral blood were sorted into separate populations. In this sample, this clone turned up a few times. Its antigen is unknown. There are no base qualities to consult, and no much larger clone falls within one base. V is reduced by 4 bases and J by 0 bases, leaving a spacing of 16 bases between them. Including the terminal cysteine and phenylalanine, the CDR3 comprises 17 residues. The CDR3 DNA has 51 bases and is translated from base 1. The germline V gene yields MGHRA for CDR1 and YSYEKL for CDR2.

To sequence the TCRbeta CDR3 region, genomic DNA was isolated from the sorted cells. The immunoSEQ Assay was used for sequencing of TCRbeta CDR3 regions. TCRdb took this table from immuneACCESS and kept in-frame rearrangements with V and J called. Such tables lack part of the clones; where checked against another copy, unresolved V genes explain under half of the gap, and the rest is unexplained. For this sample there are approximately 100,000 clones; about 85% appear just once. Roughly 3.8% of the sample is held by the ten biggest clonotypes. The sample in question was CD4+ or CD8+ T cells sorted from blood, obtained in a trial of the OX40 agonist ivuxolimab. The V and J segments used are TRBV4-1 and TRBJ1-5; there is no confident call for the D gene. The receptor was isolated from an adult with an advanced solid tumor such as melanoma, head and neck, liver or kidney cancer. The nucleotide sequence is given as TGCGCCAGCAGCCGGTCTTGGGAGTCGTATAGCAATCAGCCCCAGCATTTT. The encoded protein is CASSRSWESYSNQPQHF.